These 29 T cell receptor beta chains were sequenced from one sample in a study of human T cells and chemical hapten exposure. TCRdb passed the RACE reads through MiXCR, listing each CDR3 protein once. The sample records some 350,000 distinct CDR3 sequences, around 7% being singletons. Specified time point: patch test 1, 2 weeks after DPC sensitization. Treatment: therapeutic diphenylcyclopropenone sensitization with weekly scalp DPC. The sequencing used whole blood, collected in connection with sensitization to the hapten diphenylcyclopropenone (DPC). The receptors were gathered from a woman aged 18-30 years with alopecia areata. Some clones in this sample may be carry-over from other donors' samples.

A few counts support this clonotype. The chain recombines TRBV15 with TRBJ2-3; D is ambiguous. Trimming left V 0 bases short and J 4 bases short, with 14 bases between. In germline, CDR1 is LNHNV, CDR2 YYDKDF (reference sequence). CDR3 length: 16 amino acids. The CDR3 is CATSRDQSAFADTQYF. The CDR3 DNA sequence: TGTGCCACCAGCAGAGATCAGAGCGCATTCGCAGATACGCAGTATTTT.

This clonotype turned up a few times. V usage is TRBV14 and J usage is TRBJ1-4; 7 bases are shared with TRBD1. With V trimmed by 3 bases and J by 8 bases, 15 bases remained unmatched. This CDR3 has 17 residues. In germline, CDR1 is SGHDN, CDR2 FVKESK. The CDR3 protein is CASSHHLGQAGREKLFF. As DNA, the CDR3 is TGTGCCAGCAGCCACCACCTAGGACAGGCCGGCCGAGAAAAACTGTTTTTT. The full variable domain, completed using reference TRBV14 and TRBJ1-4, is EAGVTQFPSHSVIEKGQTVTLRCDPISGHDNLYWYRRVMGKEIKFLLHFVKESKQDESGMPNNRFLAERTGGTYSTLKVQPAELEDSGVYFCASSHHLGQAGREKLFFGSGTQLSVL.

At least ten counts were recorded for this clonotype. This sequence joins TRBV18 and TRBJ2-3, with 9 bases aligning to TRBD1. The CDR3 totals 16 residues. The trim removed 4 bases at V and 1 base at J, leaving 6 bases unmatched. Germline values: CDR1 KGHSH, CDR2 LQKENI. DNA of the CDR3: TGTGCCAGCTCACTCTACCGGGACAGGGGCACAGATACGCAGTATTTT. It is translated as CASSLYRDRGTDTQYF. Based on the CDR3 plus reference TRBV18 and TRBJ2-3, the full variable domain is NAGVMQNPRHLVRRRGQEARLRCSPMKGHSHVYWYRQLPEEGLKFMVYLQKENIIDESGMPKERFSAEFPKEGPSILRIQQVVRGDSAAYFCASSLYRDRGTDTQYFGPGTRLTVL.

This clonotype was seen repeatedly, ten times or more. The CDR3 loop reads CSARPNSYEQYF. The CDR3 bases are TGCAGTGCCCGCCCCAATAGCTACGAGCAGTACTTC. The rearrangement joins TRBV20-1 to TRBJ2-7; D remains unclear. Trimming cost V 6 bases and J 3 bases, with 12 bases left between them. The CDR3 covers 12 residues. Germline CDR1 reads DFQATT; CDR2 reads SNEGSKA (reference sequence).

This clonotype was seen ten or more times. This chain connects TRBV12-5 to TRBJ2-1, with D maybe TRBD2 (6 bases). There are 18 residues in the CDR3. Germline loops: CDR1 LGHNT, CDR2 FRNRAP. The ends were cut back, 4 bases at V and 0 bases at J, with 19 bases in the middle. CDR3 in DNA: TGTGCTAGTGGTTCCACCCTCCTAGCGACGAGCTCCTACAATGAGCAGTTCTTC. It codes for CASGSTLLATSSYNEQFF.

This clonotype came up many times. The V and J genes are TRBV29-1 and TRBJ2-7, with 7 positions matching TRBD2. This CDR3 has 14 amino acids. The V gene end was trimmed by 4 bases and the J gene end by 5 bases; junction bases not matched to a gene: 11. Germline CDR1 reads SQVTM; CDR2 reads ANQGSEA. The CDR3 DNA follows: TGCAGCGTTGCCGGTCTTGGGGGGAGGGACGAGCAGTACTTC. This encodes CSVAGLGGRDEQYF.

The chain is built from TRBV20-1 and TRBJ1-5, with 7 bases matching TRBD1. Unmatched junction bases numbered 12, after V lost 2 bases and J lost 2 bases. Germline V gene lookup returns CDR1 DFQATT and CDR2 SNEGSKA (reference sequence). The CDR3 contains 17 residues. CDR3 loop: CSARPPGQQLRNQPQHF. The CDR3 DNA sequence: TGCAGTGCTAGACCCCCGGGACAGCAACTCCGCAATCAGCCCCAGCATTTT.

This clonotype was seen more than once but under ten times. V usage is TRBV7-2 and J usage is TRBJ2-3; TRBD2 aligns across 9 bases. Germline V gives CDR1 SGHTA, CDR2 FQGNSA. CDR3 size: 16 residues. Unmatched junction bases numbered 4, after V lost 1 base and J lost 2 bases. The CDR3 region is CASSLGSGGFTDTQYF. The CDR3 region has the DNA TGTGCCAGCAGCTTAGGGAGCGGGGGGTTCACAGATACGCAGTATTTT.

This clonotype was counted a few times. V is TRBV10-3 and J is TRBJ1-4, with D perhaps matching TRBD1 (5 bases). CDR3 length equals 13 residues. V was cut by 3 bases and J by 5 bases, with 7 bases left in between. Germline assignment: CDR1 ENHRY and CDR2 SYGVKD. CDR3 nucleotide sequence: TGTGCCATCAGTGACAGGGAGAATGAAAAACTGTTTTTT. Its protein is CAISDRENEKLFF.

The table lists this clonotype with a few counts. V and J are TRBV18 and TRBJ2-5, with unresolved D. The CDR3 runs 13 residues. V was trimmed by 0 bases and J by 5 bases, leaving 7 bases between them. Germline V gives CDR1 KGHSH, CDR2 LQKENI. CDR3 nucleotides: TGTGCCAGCTCACCACCGAGTTACGAGACCCAGTACTTC. It is translated as CASSPPSYETQYF.

Remarks on this clonotype: In this CDR3 the conserved last residue, phenylalanine or tryptophan, is missing, so a read error is likely. The DNA is left out, because the CDR3 cannot be placed on it with certainty; the CDR3 is given as TCRdb lists it. J is TRBJ1-5 and V is TRBV1; the DNA was not compared with TRBD1, the D call given in the table. TRBV1 has pseudogene status. The CDR3 adds up to 16 amino acids, both ends counted. CDR3 sequence: CTSSQGQGTRGQPQHY.

This clonotype was detected only a few times. This chain joins TRBV7-2 and TRBJ2-2; TRBD2 matches at 9 bases. Losses at the gene ends were 1 base for V and 9 bases for J; bases not matched to a gene: 6. The CDR3 extends over 15 amino acids. In germline, CDR1 is SGHTA, CDR2 FQGNSA. CDR3 region: CASSLEGTSRRELFF. Written as DNA, the CDR3 is TGTGCCAGCAGCTTAGAAGGGACTAGCAGGCGGGAGCTGTTTTTT. The full variable domain, rest sourced from reference TRBV7-2 and TRBJ2-2, is GAGVSQSPSNKVTEKGKDVELRCDPISGHTALYWYRQSLGQGLEFLIYFQGNSAPDKSGLPSDRFSAERTGGSVSTLTIQRTQQEDSAVYLCASSLEGTSRRELFFGEGSRLTVL.

This clonotype has at least ten counts. This chain uses TRBV6-5 with TRBJ1-2; TRBD1 aligns across 7 bases. Germline V CDR1 and CDR2: MNHEY, SVGAGI. J gave up 0 bases and V 2 bases, and 9 bases lay outside the gene matches. The CDR3 covers 17 residues. The CDR3 spells CASSYTGQDLANYGYTF. CDR3 in DNA: TGTGCCAGCAGTTACACCGGACAGGACTTAGCTAACTATGGCTACACCTTC.

This clonotype has a count of ten or more. The genes are TRBV6-2 or TRBV6-3 and TRBJ2-5; possible D gene TRBD2, 5 bases. Trimming took off 7 bases at V and 5 bases at J, with 14 bases between the two ends. CDR1 and CDR2 (germline): MNHEY, SVGEGT. The CDR3 spans 13 residues. The DNA of the CDR3 is TGTGCCAGCACGTTCGAGGGTAGGGAGACCCAGTACTTC. Its translation: CASTFEGRETQYF.

The V call is TRBV7-9, the J call TRBJ2-2, with 9 bases matching TRBD2. Germline V CDR1 and CDR2: SEHNR, FQNEAQ (reference sequence). Trimming at V came to 4 bases and at J to 2 bases, leaving 8 bases not matched to a gene. The CDR3 contains 17 residues. This CDR3 is CASSSTLAGVNTGELFF. CDR3 nucleotides: TGTGCCAGCAGCTCCACTTTAGCGGGGGTAAACACCGGGGAGCTGTTTTTT.

This clonotype was counted many times. The chain links TRBV20-1 to TRBJ2-1; D gene unclear. The CDR3 runs to 14 residues. Trimming took off 3 bases at V and 3 bases at J, with 12 bases between the two ends. Per germline, CDR1 DFQATT and CDR2 SNEGSKA (reference sequence). CDR3 coding DNA: TGCAGTGCTAGTCCTGTGACCTACTACAATGAGCAGTTCTTC. This encodes CSASPVTYYNEQFF.

This clonotype was observed many times. The chain recombines TRBV4-2 with TRBJ2-6; D unclear. The germline V gene encodes CDR1 LGHNA and CDR2 YNFKEQ. V was trimmed by 4 bases and J by 0 bases, leaving 22 bases between them. This CDR3 contains 20 residues. CDR3 amino acids: CASSPRTYSKRSSGANVLTF. Here the CDR3 DNA reads TGTGCCAGCAGCCCTCGGACGTATTCCAAAAGAAGCTCTGGGGCCAACGTCCTGACTTTC.

This clonotype occurred many times. The chain links TRBV6-2 or TRBV6-3 to TRBJ2-4; TRBD2 is a possible D gene (7 bases). Trimming left V 2 bases short and J 7 bases short, with 15 bases between. The CDR3 covers 15 residues. Germline CDR1 MNHEY, CDR2 SVGEGT. Here the CDR3 DNA reads TGTGCCAGCAGTTACGGGTCGGGGGGCGCCAACATTCAGTACTTC. This sequence encodes CASSYGSGGANIQYF.

This chain joins TRBV7-2 and TRBJ1-1, with D perhaps TRBD1 (6 bases). Germline V gene sequence: CDR1 SGHTA, CDR2 FQGNSA. V was pared by 0 bases and J by 7 bases, with 12 bases between. This CDR3 comprises 14 residues. The CDR3 DNA reads TGTGCCAGCAGCTTAGCAAGGGGGGCAGGTGAAGCTTTCTTT. Translating gives CASSLARGAGEAFF.

This clonotype came up a few times. The rearrangement uses TRBV12-2 and TRBJ2-3; the table's D call, TRBD2, has no DNA check behind it. TRBV12-2 counts as a pseudogene. CDR3 size: 24 residues. In DNA, the CDR3 is TGTGCAAGTCGCCCTAGAGGCCCACTCAAAATGGCAACCACTAGCGGGGGATGCACAGATACGCAGTATTTT. This codes for CASRPRGPLKMATTSGGCTDTQYF.

This clonotype has just a few counts. V and J are TRBV7-2 and TRBJ1-1; D unclear. V lost 4 bases and J lost 3, with 9 bases in between. The CDR3 is 13 amino acids. CDR1 SGHTA and CDR2 FQGNSA come from the germline V gene. CDR3 bases: TGTGCCAGCAGCTCTTTCGGGTACACTGAAGCTTTCTTT. The encoded protein is CASSSFGYTEAFF.

The V and J genes are TRBV10-3 and TRBJ2-2; D is perhaps TRBD2 (6 bases). V lost 10 bases and J lost 2, with 17 bases in between. CDR1 and CDR2 from the germline V gene are ENHRY and SYGVKD. The CDR3 covers 15 residues. CDR3 DNA sequence: TGTGCCACCCGAGGAGGGCTCAATAACACCGGGGAGCTGTTTTTT. Translation gives CATRGGLNNTGELFF.

At least ten counts were recorded for this clonotype. The gene calls are TRBV4-1 and TRBJ2-3; no reliable D call. The germline V gene has CDR1 MGHRA and CDR2 YSYEKL. The CDR3 contains 12 residues. Trimming removed 0 bases at V and 8 bases at J, with 6 bases between. The chain's CDR3 is CASSQDLVTQYF. CDR3 DNA: TGCGCCAGCAGCCAAGATCTGGTTACGCAGTATTTT.

This clonotype showed up just a few times. The chain carries TRBV28 and TRBJ1-1; D is ambiguous. The germline CDR1 and CDR2 sequences are MDHEN and SYDVKM. V was cut by 10 bases and J by 5 bases, with 11 bases left in between. CDR3 length: 11 residues. CDR3 coding DNA: TGTGCCACCCAAACCGGTACTGAAGCTTTCTTT. Protein sequence: CATQTGTEAFF.

This clonotype was seen more than once but under ten times. This sequence joins TRBV6-6 and TRBJ2-7, with a tentative D call TRBD1 (6 bases). CDR1 is MNHNY and CDR2 is SVGAGI in the germline V gene (reference sequence). The CDR3 covers 15 residues. The ends were cut back, 7 bases at V and 7 bases at J, with 23 bases in the middle. The CDR3 is CASTRGSGAPWEQYF. The CDR3 DNA follows: TGTGCCAGCACCCGCGGTTCAGGGGCCCCTTGGGAGCAGTACTTC.

The V gene is TRBV29-1, the J gene TRBJ2-3; D perhaps matches TRBD2 (6 bases). Germline lookup yields CDR1 SQVTM and CDR2 ANQGSEA. The CDR3 runs to 16 residues. V lost 7 bases to trimming and J lost 1 base, with 21 bases between them. CDR3 sequence (DNA): TGCAGCGCCCCGGTTCAAAAGGCGGGGCGCACAGATACGCAGTATTTT. Its translation is CSAPVQKAGRTDTQYF.

About this clonotype: Given a much more abundant clone one base away, this may be a read error. The chain uses TRBV5-1 and TRBJ2-5, with D maybe TRBD2 (6 bases). CDR3 length: 14 amino acids. CDR1 is SGHRS, CDR2 YFSETQ, per germline. CDR3 sequence: CASGLGTSQETQYF. The CDR3, as DNA: TGCGCCAGCGGCTTGGGGACTTCACAAGAGACCCAGTACTTC.

This clonotype came up many times. This chain uses TRBV12-3 or TRBV12-4 with TRBJ2-1, with a possible D match to TRBD2 (6 bases). V was pared by 2 bases and J by 8 bases, with 10 bases between. The CDR3 is 13 amino acids. The CDR3: CASSLTRRDEQFF. CDR3 sequence (DNA): TGTGCCAGCAGTTTAACCCGGAGGGATGAGCAGTTCTTC.

This clonotype was detected a few times. The chain carries TRBV20-1 and TRBJ2-7; 9 nucleotides align to TRBD2. V was pared by 7 bases and J by 1 base, with 14 bases of the junction left unmatched. This CDR3 spans 16 amino acids. Germline CDR1 DFQATT, CDR2 SNEGSKA (reference sequence). The CDR3 region has the DNA TGCAGTGTTATACAGCGGGGGGACCACCTTTCCTACGAGCAGTACTTC. Protein sequence: CSVIQRGDHLSYEQYF.